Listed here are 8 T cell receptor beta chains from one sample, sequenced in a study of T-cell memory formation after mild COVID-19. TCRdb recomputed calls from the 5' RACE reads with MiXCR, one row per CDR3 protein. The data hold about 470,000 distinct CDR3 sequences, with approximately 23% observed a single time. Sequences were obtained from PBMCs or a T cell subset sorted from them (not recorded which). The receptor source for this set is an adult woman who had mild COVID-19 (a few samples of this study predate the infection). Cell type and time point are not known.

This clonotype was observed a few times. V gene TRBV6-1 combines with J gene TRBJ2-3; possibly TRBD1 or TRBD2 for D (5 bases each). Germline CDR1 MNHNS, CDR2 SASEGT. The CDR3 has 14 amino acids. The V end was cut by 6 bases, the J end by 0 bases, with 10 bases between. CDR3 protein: CASRGTRSTDTQYF. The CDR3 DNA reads TGTGCCAGCAGAGGGACGAGGAGCACAGATACGCAGTATTTT.

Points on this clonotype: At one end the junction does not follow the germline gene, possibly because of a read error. CDR3 region: CYRVSNYGYTF. The CDR3 bases are TGCTACAGGGTATCGAACTATGGCTACACCTTC. This chain connects TRBV5-3 to TRBJ1-2, with D perhaps matching TRBD1 (6 bases). TRBV5-3 counts as an open reading frame of uncertain function. This CDR3 is 11 amino acids long.

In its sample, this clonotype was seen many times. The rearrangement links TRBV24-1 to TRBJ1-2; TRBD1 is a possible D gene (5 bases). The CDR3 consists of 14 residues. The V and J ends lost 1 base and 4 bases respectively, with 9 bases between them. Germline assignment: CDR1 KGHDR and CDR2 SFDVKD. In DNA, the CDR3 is TGTGCCACCAGTGATTTTAGCCAGGGCTATGGCTACACCTTC. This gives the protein CATSDFSQGYGYTF.

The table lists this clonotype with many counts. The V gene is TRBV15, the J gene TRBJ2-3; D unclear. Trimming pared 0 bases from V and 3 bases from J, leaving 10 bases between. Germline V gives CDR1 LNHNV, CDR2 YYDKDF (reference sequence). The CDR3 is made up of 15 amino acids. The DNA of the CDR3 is TGTGCCACCAGCAGAGATCCCGGTAAAACAGATACGCAGTATTTT. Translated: CATSRDPGKTDTQYF. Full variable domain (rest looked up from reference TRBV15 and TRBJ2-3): DAMVIQNPRYQVTQFGKPVTLSCSQTLNHNVMYWYQQKSSQAPKLLFHYYDKDFNNEADTPDNFQSRRPNTSFCFLDIRSPGLGDTAMYLCATSRDPGKTDTQYFGPGTRLTVL.

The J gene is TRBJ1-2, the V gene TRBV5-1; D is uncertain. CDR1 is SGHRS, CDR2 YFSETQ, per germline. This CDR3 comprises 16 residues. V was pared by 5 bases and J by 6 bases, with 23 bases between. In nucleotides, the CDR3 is TGCGCCAGCAGGAATCCCATCTTTACAGTAAGGAATGGCTACACCTTC. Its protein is CASRNPIFTVRNGYTF.

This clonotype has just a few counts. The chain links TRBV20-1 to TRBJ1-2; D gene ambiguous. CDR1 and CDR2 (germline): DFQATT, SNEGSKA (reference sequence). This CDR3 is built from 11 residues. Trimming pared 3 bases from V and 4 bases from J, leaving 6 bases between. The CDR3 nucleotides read TGCAGTGCTAGGAAGGGCTATGGCTACACCTTC. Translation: CSARKGYGYTF.

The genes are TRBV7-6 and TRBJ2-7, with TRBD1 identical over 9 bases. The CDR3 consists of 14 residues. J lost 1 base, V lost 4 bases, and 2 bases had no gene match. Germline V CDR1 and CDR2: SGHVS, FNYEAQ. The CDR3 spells CASSWGQGSYEQYF. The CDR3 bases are TGTGCCAGCAGCTGGGGACAGGGATCCTACGAGCAGTACTTC. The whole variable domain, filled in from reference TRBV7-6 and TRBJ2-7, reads GAGVSQSPRYKVTKRGQDVALRCDPISGHVSLYWYRQALGQGPEFLTYFNYEAQQDKSGLPNDRFSAERPEGSISTLTIQRTEQRDSAMYRCASSWGQGSYEQYFGPGTRLTVT.

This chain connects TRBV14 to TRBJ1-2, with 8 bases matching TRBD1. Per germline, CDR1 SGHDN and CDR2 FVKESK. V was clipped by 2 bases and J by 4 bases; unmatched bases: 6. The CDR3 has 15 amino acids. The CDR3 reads CASSQTRTGFYGYTF. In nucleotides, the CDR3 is TGTGCCAGCAGCCAAACTCGGACAGGGTTCTATGGCTACACCTTC.